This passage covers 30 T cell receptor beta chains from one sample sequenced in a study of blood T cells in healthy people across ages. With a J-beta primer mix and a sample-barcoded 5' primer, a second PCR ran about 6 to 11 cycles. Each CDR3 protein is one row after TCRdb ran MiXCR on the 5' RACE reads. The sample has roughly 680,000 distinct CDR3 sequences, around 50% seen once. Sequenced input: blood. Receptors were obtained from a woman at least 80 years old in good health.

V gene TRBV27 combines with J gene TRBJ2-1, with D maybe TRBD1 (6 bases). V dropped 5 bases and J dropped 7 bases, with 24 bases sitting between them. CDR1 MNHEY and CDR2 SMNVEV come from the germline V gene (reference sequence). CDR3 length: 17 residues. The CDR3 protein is CASSPGQRPALGNEQFF. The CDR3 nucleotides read TGTGCCAGCAGTCCGGGACAACGCCCCGCTTTAGGTAATGAGCAGTTCTTC.

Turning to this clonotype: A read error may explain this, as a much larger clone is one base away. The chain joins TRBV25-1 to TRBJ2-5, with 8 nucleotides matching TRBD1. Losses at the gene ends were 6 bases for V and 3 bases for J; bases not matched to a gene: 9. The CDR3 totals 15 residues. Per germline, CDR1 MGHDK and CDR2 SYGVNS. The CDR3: CASSLQGEAKETQYF. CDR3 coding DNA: TGTGCCAGCAGCCTACAGGGGGAGGCAAAAGAGACCCAGTACTTC.

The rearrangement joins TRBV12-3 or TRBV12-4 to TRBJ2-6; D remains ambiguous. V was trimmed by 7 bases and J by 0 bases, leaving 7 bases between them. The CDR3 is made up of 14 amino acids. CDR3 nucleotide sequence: TGTGCCAGCACCGCGGACTCTGGGGCCAACGTCCTGACTTTC. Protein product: CASTADSGANVLTF.

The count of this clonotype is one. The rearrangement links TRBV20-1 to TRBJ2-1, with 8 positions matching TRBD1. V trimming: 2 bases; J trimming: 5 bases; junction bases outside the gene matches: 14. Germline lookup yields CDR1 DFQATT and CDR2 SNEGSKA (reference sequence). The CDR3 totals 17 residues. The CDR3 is CSARRPLSTGVHNEQFF. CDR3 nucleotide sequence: TGCAGTGCTAGACGGCCGTTGTCGACAGGGGTCCACAATGAGCAGTTCTTC.

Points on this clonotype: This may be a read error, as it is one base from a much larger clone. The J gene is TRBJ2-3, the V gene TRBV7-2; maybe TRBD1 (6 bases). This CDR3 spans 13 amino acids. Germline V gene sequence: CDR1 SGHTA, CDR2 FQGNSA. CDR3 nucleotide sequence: TGTGCCAGCAGTACAGGGCTTAGAGATGCGCAGTATTTT. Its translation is CASSTGLRDAQYF.

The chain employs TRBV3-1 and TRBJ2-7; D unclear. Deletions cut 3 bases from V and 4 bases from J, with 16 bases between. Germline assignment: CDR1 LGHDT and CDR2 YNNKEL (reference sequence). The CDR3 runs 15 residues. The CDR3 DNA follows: TGTGCCAGCAGCCAGACTTCCCTAGTTGGTTACGAGCAGTACTTC. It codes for CASSQTSLVGYEQYF.

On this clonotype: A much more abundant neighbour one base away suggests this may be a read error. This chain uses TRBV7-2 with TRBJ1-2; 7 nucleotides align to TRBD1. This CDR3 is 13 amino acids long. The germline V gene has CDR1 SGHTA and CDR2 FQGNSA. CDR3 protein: CASSLQGGYDYTF. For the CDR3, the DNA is TGTGCCAGCAGCTTACAGGGGGGCTATGACTACACCTTC.

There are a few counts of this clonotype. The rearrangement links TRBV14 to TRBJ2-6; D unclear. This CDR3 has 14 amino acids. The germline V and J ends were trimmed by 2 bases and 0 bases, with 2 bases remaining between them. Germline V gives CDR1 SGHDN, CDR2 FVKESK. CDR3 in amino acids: CASSQLSGANVLTF. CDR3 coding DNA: TGTGCCAGCAGCCAACTCTCTGGGGCCAACGTCCTGACTTTC.

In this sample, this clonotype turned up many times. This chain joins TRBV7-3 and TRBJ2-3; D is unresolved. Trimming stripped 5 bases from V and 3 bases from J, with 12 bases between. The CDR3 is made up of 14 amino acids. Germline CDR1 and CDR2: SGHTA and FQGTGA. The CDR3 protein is CASSPRTPTDTQYF. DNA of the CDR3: TGTGCCAGCAGCCCCCGGACCCCGACAGATACGCAGTATTTT.

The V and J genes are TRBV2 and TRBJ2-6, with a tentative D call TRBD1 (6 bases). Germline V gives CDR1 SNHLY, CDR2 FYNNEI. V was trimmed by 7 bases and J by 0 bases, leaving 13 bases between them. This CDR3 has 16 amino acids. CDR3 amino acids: CASTTGLTSGANVLTF. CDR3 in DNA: TGTGCCAGCACGACAGGCCTAACCTCTGGGGCCAACGTCCTGACTTTC.

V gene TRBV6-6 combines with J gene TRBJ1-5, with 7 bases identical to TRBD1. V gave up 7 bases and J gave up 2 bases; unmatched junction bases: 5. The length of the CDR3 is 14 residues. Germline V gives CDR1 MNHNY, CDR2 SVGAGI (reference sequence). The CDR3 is CASTIDRGNQPQHF. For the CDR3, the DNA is TGTGCCAGCACCATCGACAGGGGCAATCAGCCCCAGCATTTT.

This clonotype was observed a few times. DNA of the CDR3: TGCGCCAGCGGGCGGACTAGCGCTCAAGAGACCCAGTACTTC. Translating it yields CASGRTSAQETQYF. V and J are TRBV5-1 and TRBJ2-5, with TRBD2 identical over 9 bases. The CDR3 totals 14 residues. Germline CDR1 SGHRS, CDR2 YFSETQ. Unmatched junction bases numbered 6, after V lost 7 bases and J lost 2 bases.

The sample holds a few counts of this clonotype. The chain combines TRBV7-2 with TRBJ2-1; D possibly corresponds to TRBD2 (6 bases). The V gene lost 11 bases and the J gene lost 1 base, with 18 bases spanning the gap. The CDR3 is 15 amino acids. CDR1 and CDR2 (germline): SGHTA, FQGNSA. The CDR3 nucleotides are TGTGCCGTGCGGCAAATGGCGGGGTCCTACAATGAGCAGTTCTTC. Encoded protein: CAVRQMAGSYNEQFF.

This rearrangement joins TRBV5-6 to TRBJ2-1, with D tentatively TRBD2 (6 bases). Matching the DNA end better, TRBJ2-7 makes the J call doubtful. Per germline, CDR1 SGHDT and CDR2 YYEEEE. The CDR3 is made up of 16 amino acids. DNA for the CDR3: TGTGCCAGCAGCCTTCACGGGGGTCGTCAGTACAATGAGCAGTACTTC. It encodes CASSLHGGRQYNEQYF.

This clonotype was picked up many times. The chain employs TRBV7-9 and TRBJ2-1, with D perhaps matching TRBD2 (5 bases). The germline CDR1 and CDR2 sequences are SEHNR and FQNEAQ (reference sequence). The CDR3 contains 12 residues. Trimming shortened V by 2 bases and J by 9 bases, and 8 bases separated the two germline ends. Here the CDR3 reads CASSLSAAEQFF. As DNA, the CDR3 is TGTGCCAGCAGCTTATCAGCGGCTGAGCAGTTCTTC.

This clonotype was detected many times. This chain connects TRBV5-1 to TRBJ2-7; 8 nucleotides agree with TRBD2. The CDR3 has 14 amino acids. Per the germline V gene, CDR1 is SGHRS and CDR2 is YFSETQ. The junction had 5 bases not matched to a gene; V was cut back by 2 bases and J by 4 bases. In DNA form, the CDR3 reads TGCGCCAGCAGCTTTAGAAGCGGGAGATACGAGCAGTACTTC. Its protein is CASSFRSGRYEQYF.

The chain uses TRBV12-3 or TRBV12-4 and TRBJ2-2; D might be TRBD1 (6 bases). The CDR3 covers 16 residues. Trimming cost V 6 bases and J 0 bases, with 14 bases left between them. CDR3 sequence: CASSLRTVTNTGELFF. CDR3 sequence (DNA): TGTGCCAGCAGCCTACGGACAGTAACGAACACCGGGGAGCTGTTTTTT.

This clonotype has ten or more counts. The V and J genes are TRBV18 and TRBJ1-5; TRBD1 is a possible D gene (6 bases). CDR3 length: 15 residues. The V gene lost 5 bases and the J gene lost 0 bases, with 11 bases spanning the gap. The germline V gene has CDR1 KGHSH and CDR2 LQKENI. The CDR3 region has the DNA TGTGCCAGCTCAGTTACAGGGATTAGCAATCAGCCCCAGCATTTT. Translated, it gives CASSVTGISNQPQHF.

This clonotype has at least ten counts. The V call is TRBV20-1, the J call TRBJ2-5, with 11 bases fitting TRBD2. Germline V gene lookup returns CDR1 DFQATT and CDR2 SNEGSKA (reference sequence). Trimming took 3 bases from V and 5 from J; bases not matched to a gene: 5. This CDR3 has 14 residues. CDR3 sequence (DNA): TGCAGTGCTAGCACTAGCGGGAGCGCGGAGACCCAGTACTTC. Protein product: CSASTSGSAETQYF.

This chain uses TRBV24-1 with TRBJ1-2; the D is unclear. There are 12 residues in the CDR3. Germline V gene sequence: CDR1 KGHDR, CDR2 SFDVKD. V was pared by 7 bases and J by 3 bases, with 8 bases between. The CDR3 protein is CATSGEDYGYTF. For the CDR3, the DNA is TGTGCCACCAGCGGGGAGGACTATGGCTACACCTTC.

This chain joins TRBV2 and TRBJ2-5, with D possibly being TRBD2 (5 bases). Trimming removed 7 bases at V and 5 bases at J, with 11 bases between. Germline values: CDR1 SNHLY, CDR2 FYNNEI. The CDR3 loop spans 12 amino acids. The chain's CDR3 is CASTPEAETQYF. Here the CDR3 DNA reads TGTGCCAGCACACCGGAGGCGGAGACCCAGTACTTC.

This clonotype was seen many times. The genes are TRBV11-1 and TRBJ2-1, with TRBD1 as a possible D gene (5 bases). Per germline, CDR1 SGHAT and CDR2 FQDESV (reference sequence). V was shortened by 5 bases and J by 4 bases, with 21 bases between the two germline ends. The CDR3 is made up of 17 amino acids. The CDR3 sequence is CASSLNLGAPGYNEQFF. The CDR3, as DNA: TGTGCCAGCAGCCTAAACTTAGGAGCGCCAGGGTACAATGAGCAGTTCTTC.

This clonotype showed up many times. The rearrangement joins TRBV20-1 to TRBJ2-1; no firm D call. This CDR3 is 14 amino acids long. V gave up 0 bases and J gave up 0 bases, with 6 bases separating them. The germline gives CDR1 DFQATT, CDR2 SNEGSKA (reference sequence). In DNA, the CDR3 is TGCAGTGCTAGAGATCCAACCTCCTACAATGAGCAGTTCTTC. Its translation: CSARDPTSYNEQFF.

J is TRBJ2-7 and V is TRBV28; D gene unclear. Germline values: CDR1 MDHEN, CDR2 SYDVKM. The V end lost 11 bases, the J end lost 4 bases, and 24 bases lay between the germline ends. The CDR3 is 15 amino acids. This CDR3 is CAVARLALLFYEQYF. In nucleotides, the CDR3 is TGTGCCGTAGCCAGACTCGCCCTCCTTTTTTACGAGCAGTACTTC.

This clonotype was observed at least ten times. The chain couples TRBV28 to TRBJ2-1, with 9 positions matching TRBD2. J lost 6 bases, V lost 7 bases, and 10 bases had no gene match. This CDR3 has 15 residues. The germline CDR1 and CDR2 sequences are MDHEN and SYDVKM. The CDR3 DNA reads TGTGCCAGCACCCTTAGCGGGGGCACCCCCAATGAGCAGTTCTTC. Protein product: CASTLSGGTPNEQFF. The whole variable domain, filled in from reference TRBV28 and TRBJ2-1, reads DVKVTQSSRYLVKRTGEKVFLECVQDMDHENMFWYRQDPGLGLRLIYFSYDVKMKEKGDIPEGYSVSREKKERFSLILESASTNQTSMYLCASTLSGGTPNEQFFGPGTRLTVL.

The DNA for the CDR3 is TGTGCCAGCAGCTTAGCCCCAATACTAGCGGGGAGAAGGGAGACCCAGTACTTC. Translating it yields CASSLAPILAGRRETQYF. The J gene is TRBJ2-5, the V gene TRBV7-9; TRBD2 matches at 10 bases. V trimming: 0 bases; J trimming: 5 bases; junction bases outside the gene matches: 12. In germline, CDR1 is SEHNR, CDR2 FQNEAQ (reference sequence). The CDR3 is made up of 18 amino acids.

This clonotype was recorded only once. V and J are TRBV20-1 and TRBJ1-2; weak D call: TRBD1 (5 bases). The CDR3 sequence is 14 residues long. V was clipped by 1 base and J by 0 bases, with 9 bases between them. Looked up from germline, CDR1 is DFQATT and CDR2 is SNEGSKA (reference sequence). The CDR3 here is CSARGDRSNYGYTF. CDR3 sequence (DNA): TGCAGTGCTAGAGGAGACAGATCTAACTATGGCTACACCTTC.

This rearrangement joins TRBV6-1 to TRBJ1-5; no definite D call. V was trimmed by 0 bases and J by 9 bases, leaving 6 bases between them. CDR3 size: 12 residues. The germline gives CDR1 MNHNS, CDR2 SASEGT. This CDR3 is CASSEAGRPQHF. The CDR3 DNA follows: TGTGCCAGCAGTGAAGCGGGGAGGCCCCAGCATTTT.

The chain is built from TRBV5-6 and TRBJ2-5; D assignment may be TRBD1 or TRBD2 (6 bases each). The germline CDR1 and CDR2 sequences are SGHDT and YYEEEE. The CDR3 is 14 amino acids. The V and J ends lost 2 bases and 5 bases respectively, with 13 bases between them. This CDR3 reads CASSFRRGPETQYF. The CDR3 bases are TGTGCCAGCAGCTTTCGTCGGGGGCCTGAGACCCAGTACTTC.

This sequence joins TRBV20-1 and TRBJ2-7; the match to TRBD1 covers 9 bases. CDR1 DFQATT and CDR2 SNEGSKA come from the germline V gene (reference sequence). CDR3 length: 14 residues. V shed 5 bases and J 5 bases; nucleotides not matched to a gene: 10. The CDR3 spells CSAQTPGTGNEQYF. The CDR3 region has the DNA TGCAGTGCTCAAACACCCGGGACAGGGAACGAGCAGTACTTC.